Described below is a single T cell receptor beta chain sequence and its context. Its antigen is undetermined. Molecular-barcoded quantitative 5'-RACE produced these TCR beta libraries. Using its own MiXCR run on the 5' RACE reads, TCRdb lists one record per CDR3 protein. The top ten hold about 42% of the sample, which has 200,000 to 250,000 distinct CDR3 sequences, around 19% seen once. The data were taken from a study of CD8 T cells in ankylosing spondylitis. The CDR3 loop spans 16 amino acids. V was shortened by 3 bases and J by 1 base, with 15 bases between the two germline ends. Per germline, CDR1 LNHNV and CDR2 YYDKDF (reference sequence). Study results and caveats: Some of the motif variants had earlier been found in reactive arthritis patients' fluid and blood. The authors found the disease-linked clones to be CD8+ and relatively rare in peripheral blood. Within matched ankylosing spondylitis synovial fluid, disease-linked clones were reportedly significantly enriched. Roughly eight highly homologous variants formed a TCR beta motif that appeared characteristic of ankylosing spondylitis blood.

Input material: blood, either unsorted or a sorted T cell fraction (not recorded which). The chain has TRBV15 and TRBJ2-5; D is possibly TRBD1 or TRBD2 (6 bases each). The sequence was obtained from a male donor with ankylosing spondylitis. The DNA of the CDR3 is TGTGCCACCAGCAGCAACCCGGGGGCGCTCCAAGAGACCCAGTACTTC. It yields the protein CATSSNPGALQETQYF.